The 25 T cell receptor beta chains in this list originate from one sample, sequenced in a study of cytomegalovirus exposure and HLA in healthy donors. Both 60 Vbeta primers and 13 Jbeta primers went into the PCR. Some clones are missing from TCRdb's copy, which holds only in-frame ones; the method was immunoSEQ multiplex PCR. This repertoire shows some 110,000 clones, about 81% found once; its top ten account for under 1.5%. The sequencing sample was made of PBMCs. These receptors were obtained from a man younger than 45 in good health and CMV-seronegative.

The chain recombines TRBV4-3 with TRBJ1-2; a weak D match, TRBD1 (5 bases). In germline, CDR1 is LGHNA, CDR2 YSLEER. Deletions cut 1 base from V and 4 bases from J, with 22 bases between. The CDR3 loop spans 18 amino acids. Here the CDR3 reads CASSQVVRTREQGYGYTF. CDR3 bases: TGCGCCAGCAGCCAAGTAGTCCGTACCAGGGAACAAGGCTATGGCTACACCTTC.

The J gene is TRBJ1-5, the V gene TRBV10-3; the D gene is possibly TRBD1 (5 bases). This CDR3 spans 15 amino acids. The germline V gene encodes CDR1 ENHRY and CDR2 SYGVKD. Trimming took off 5 bases at V and 0 bases at J, with 11 bases between the two ends. The CDR3 reads CAISNGAYSNQPQHF. The CDR3 region has the DNA TGTGCCATCAGTAATGGGGCCTATAGCAATCAGCCCCAGCATTTT.

This clone is termed medium-sized (0.01 to 0.1%). The chain joins TRBV4-2 to TRBJ1-2; D is perhaps TRBD1 (6 bases). This CDR3 is 15 amino acids long. V lost 0 bases and J lost 2, with 10 bases in between. Germline V gene lookup returns CDR1 LGHNA and CDR2 YNFKEQ. The CDR3 loop reads CASSQESGGNYGYTF. In DNA, the CDR3 is TGTGCCAGCAGCCAAGAAAGTGGGGGCAACTATGGCTACACCTTC.

The V gene is TRBV4-1, the J gene TRBJ2-1; TRBD2 matches 9 bases. CDR1 and CDR2 from the germline V gene are MGHRA and YSYEKL. This CDR3 contains 20 residues. J gave up 2 bases and V 4 bases, and 18 bases lay outside the gene matches. CDR3 residues: CASSRTLAGLLKGTYNEQFF. As DNA, the CDR3 is TGCGCCAGCAGCCGAACACTAGCGGGCCTCCTAAAGGGCACCTACAATGAGCAGTTCTTC.

About this clone: This same CDR3 is encoded by further DNA sequences in the sample. V and J are TRBV6-6 and TRBJ2-7; 10 nucleotides line up with TRBD1. Unmatched junction bases numbered 7, after V lost 5 bases and J lost 3 bases. CDR3 size: 15 residues. The V gene's germline CDR1 is MNHNY and CDR2 SVGAGI (reference sequence). CDR3 sequence reads: CASSSPGQGIYEQYF. The CDR3 nucleotides are TGTGCCAGCAGTAGCCCGGGACAGGGGATCTACGAGCAGTACTTC.

The chain uses TRBV6-5 and TRBJ1-2; 8 bases agree with TRBD1. Germline assignment: CDR1 MNHEY and CDR2 SVGAGI. Losses at the gene ends were 7 bases for V and 3 bases for J; bases not matched to a gene: 1. CDR3 length equals 12 residues. The CDR3 DNA follows: TGTGCCAGCACGACAGGGGACTATGGCTACACCTTC. Amino acid sequence: CASTTGDYGYTF.

This chain uses TRBV5-6 with TRBJ1-2, with 7 bases that match TRBD1. Germline CDR1 reads SGHDT; CDR2 reads YYEEEE. CDR3 length: 16 amino acids. V lost 2 bases and J lost 4; bases outside the gene matches: 11. The CDR3 DNA reads as TGTGCCAGCAGCTTAGGGTCTAGGGGGCGAGGCTATGGCTACACCTTC. Protein product: CASSLGSRGRGYGYTF.

The chain combines TRBV2 with TRBJ2-1; TRBD1 aligns across 8 bases. CDR1 is SNHLY, CDR2 FYNNEI, per germline. CDR3 size: 14 residues. After removal of 4 bases from V and 3 bases from J, the junction contained 2 bases not matched to a gene. The CDR3 nucleotides read TGTGCCAGCAGTGTTGGGACAGGCTACAATGAGCAGTTCTTC. It is translated as CASSVGTGYNEQFF.

The V and J genes are TRBV4-3 and TRBJ1-1; D is ambiguous. CDR3 length equals 15 residues. CDR1 and CDR2 from the germline V gene are LGHNA and YSLEER. V was trimmed by 4 bases and J by 3 bases, leaving 15 bases between them. The DNA for the CDR3 is TGCGCCAGCAGCCCCATGGTGAGGGTAGACACTGAAGCTTTCTTT. Its protein is CASSPMVRVDTEAFF.

This clone occurred a few times. The chain links TRBV19 to TRBJ1-2, with 10 bases fitting TRBD1. CDR1 LNHDA and CDR2 SQIVND come from the germline V gene (reference sequence). CDR3 length: 19 amino acids. V was pared by 6 bases and J by 1 base, with 17 bases of the junction left unmatched. The CDR3 sequence: CASRSDRGLLPVNNYGYTF. The DNA of the CDR3 is TGTGCCAGTAGGTCCGACAGGGGGCTCTTACCCGTTAATAACTATGGCTACACCTTC.

The V gene is TRBV9, the J gene TRBJ2-3, with 8 bases that match TRBD2. The V gene end was trimmed by 0 bases and the J gene end by 0 bases; junction bases not matched to a gene: 6. The CDR3 is 17 residues long. Germline values: CDR1 SGDLS, CDR2 YYNGEE. CDR3 region: CASSVGSGAPSTDTQYF. The DNA for the CDR3 is TGTGCCAGCAGCGTAGGTAGCGGGGCACCTAGCACAGATACGCAGTATTTT.

The CDR3 loop is CASSLKLAGEQFF. DNA for the CDR3: TGTGCCAGCAGCTTAAAACTAGCGGGGGAGCAGTTCTTC. The chain recombines TRBV7-6 with TRBJ2-1; 10 positions match TRBD2. The germline CDR1 and CDR2 sequences are SGHVS and FNYEAQ. V trimming: 2 bases; J trimming: 10 bases; junction bases outside the gene matches: 2. There are 13 residues in the CDR3.

This clone was counted once. The rearrangement joins TRBV5-8 to TRBJ1-4; D gene uncertain. Per germline, CDR1 SGHTS and CDR2 YDEGEE. Between the trimmed V and J ends, which lost 2 bases and 4 bases, there was a span of 9 bases. CDR3 length: 14 residues. The CDR3 DNA follows: TGTGCCAGCAGCTTAAAACAGAGTAATGAAAAACTGTTTTTT. It translates to CASSLKQSNEKLFF.

This sequence joins TRBV18 and TRBJ2-7, with 10 bases aligning to TRBD1. The V segment lost 6 bases and the J segment 1 base; nucleotides outside the gene matches: 12. CDR3 length: 17 residues. Germline V gives CDR1 KGHSH, CDR2 LQKENI. The CDR3 bases are TGTGCCAGCTCCCCGAATCGACAGGGGGCATCGTCCTACGAGCAGTACTTC. It encodes CASSPNRQGASSYEQYF.

The V gene is TRBV6-5, the J gene TRBJ1-6; D call uncertain. Germline V gene sequence: CDR1 MNHEY, CDR2 SVGAGI. The CDR3 consists of 13 residues. The V end lost 7 bases, the J end lost 7 bases, and 11 bases lay between the germline ends. The CDR3, as DNA: TGTGCCAGCAACGAACAGAAAAATTCACCCCTCCACTTT. It encodes CASNEQKNSPLHF.

CDR3 in DNA: TGTGCCAGCAGCCCGAGACTAGCGGGAGGGTCTAGCACAGATACGCAGTATTTT. Protein product: CASSPRLAGGSSTDTQYF. The genes are TRBV7-9 and TRBJ2-3; TRBD2 aligns across 14 bases. J was trimmed by 0 bases and V by 5 bases; bases with no gene match: 7. The CDR3 has 18 residues. Germline values: CDR1 SEHNR, CDR2 FQNEAQ (reference sequence).

To note about this clone: The junction differs from germline at one of its ends, possibly a read error. The chain recombines TRBV6-1 with TRBJ1-4; D gene ambiguous. This CDR3 has 12 amino acids. Germline V lookup: CDR1 MNHNS, CDR2 SASEGT. The CDR3 bases are TGTGCCAGCAGTGAAGCGGGCACCGATCCCCTTTTT. It yields the protein CASSEAGTDPLF.

V usage is TRBV2 and J usage is TRBJ2-2; D might be TRBD2 (6 bases). Trimming left V 2 bases short and J 5 bases short, with 12 bases between. Germline loops: CDR1 SNHLY, CDR2 FYNNEI. The CDR3 totals 15 residues. The CDR3 loop is CASSERRVGTGELFF. CDR3 sequence (DNA): TGTGCCAGCAGTGAAAGGAGGGTAGGGACCGGGGAGCTGTTTTTT.

V is TRBV6-5 and J is TRBJ2-1; 8 bases are shared with TRBD2. Per the germline V gene, CDR1 is MNHEY and CDR2 is SVGAGI. V dropped 6 bases and J dropped 8; count of bases not matched to a gene: 9. The CDR3 totals 14 residues. The chain's CDR3 is CASSIAGSSDEQFF. The CDR3 DNA reads as TGTGCCAGCAGCATAGCGGGATCCTCGGATGAGCAGTTCTTC.

The V call is TRBV7-2, the J call TRBJ2-7; TRBD2 matches 7 bases. This CDR3 contains 14 residues. With 4 bases clipped from V and 6 bases from J, the junction kept 9 bases outside the gene matches. The germline CDR1 and CDR2 sequences are SGHTA and FQGNSA. CDR3 in amino acids: CASSSGLGVGEQYF. The CDR3 DNA sequence: TGTGCCAGCAGCTCCGGACTAGGGGTTGGCGAGCAGTACTTC.

V is TRBV5-4 and J is TRBJ2-1, with a possible D match to TRBD1 (9 bases). The germline gives CDR1 SGHNT, CDR2 YYREEE (reference sequence). V was cut by 7 bases and J by 1 base, with 15 bases left in between. This CDR3 contains 15 residues. This CDR3 reads CASAGGQGSYNEQFF. The CDR3 DNA reads TGTGCCAGCGCGGGGGGACAGGGATCCTACAATGAGCAGTTCTTC.

This rearrangement joins TRBV4-1 to TRBJ1-3; no definite D call. The ends were cut back, 2 bases at V and 1 base at J, with 6 bases in the middle. CDR3 length: 14 amino acids. Per the germline V gene, CDR1 is MGHRA and CDR2 is YSYEKL. This CDR3 reads CASSQTQSGNTIYF. The CDR3 bases are TGCGCCAGCAGCCAAACTCAATCTGGAAACACCATATATTTT.

This chain uses TRBV7-7 with TRBJ2-5, with 9 bases that match TRBD1. CDR3 length: 14 residues. V dropped 5 bases and J dropped 4; count of bases not matched to a gene: 5. CDR1 and CDR2 from the germline V gene are SSHAT and FNYEAQ (reference sequence). CDR3 sequence: CASSRDRARETQYF. CDR3 sequence (DNA): TGTGCCAGCAGCCGGGACAGGGCCAGAGAGACCCAGTACTTC.

V usage is TRBV5-1 and J usage is TRBJ2-1, with 9 bases fitting TRBD2. V shed 7 bases, J shed 3 bases, and the junction held 5 bases outside the gene matches. There are 14 residues in the CDR3. Per germline, CDR1 SGHRS and CDR2 YFSETQ. The CDR3 nucleotides are TGCGCCAGCCGAGCGGGAGGCAACTACAATGAGCAGTTCTTC. Its translation: CASRAGGNYNEQFF.

The CDR3, as DNA: TGTGCCAGCAGTTCCCCCTCGACAGAAGAAAAACTGTTTTTT. It is translated as CASSSPSTEEKLFF. The genes are TRBV27 and TRBJ1-4; TRBD1 might be the D (5 bases). This CDR3 region has 14 residues. V was cut by 4 bases and J by 8 bases, with 14 bases left in between. Germline loops: CDR1 MNHEY, CDR2 SMNVEV (reference sequence).